This T cell receptor (beta chain) originates from a study of coeliac disease. The method was immunoSEQ multiplex PCR; TCRdb's version includes in-frame clones alone and lacks a portion of them. The table has under 6,500 clones, around 62% seen once. This clone was observed a few times. Its antigen is unknown. Overall study findings and caveats: Intraepithelial and lamina propria fractions were not highly pure.

Unmatched junction bases numbered 5, after V lost 4 bases and J lost 3 bases. Germline V gives CDR1 MNHEY, CDR2 SMNVEV (reference sequence). The CDR3 has 15 amino acids. The sequenced material came from lymphocytes from the gut lamina propria. The V call is TRBV27, the J call TRBJ1-2; TRBD1 agrees at 10 bases. This TCR derives from a man aged 70 or older with active celiac disease. The DNA of the CDR3 is TGTGCCAGCAGTTCTCGACAGGGGGCAGACTATGGCTACACCTTC. It codes for CASSSRQGADYGYTF.